The entry below describes one T cell receptor (beta chain). Antigen unknown. Blood collection times were about day -28 and days 30, 100, 180 posttransplant. Germline lookup yields CDR1 MGHRA and CDR2 YSYEKL. Trimming cost V 0 bases and J 7 bases, with 10 bases left between them. This CDR3 spans 14 amino acids. This sample was taken from a study of T cell clonotyping in hematopoietic cell transplantation. Broader study findings: No sorting was done, leaving CD4 and CD8 contributions mixed. Pathologically expanded recipient clonotypes increased progressively from day 30 to day 180 as diversity fell. Few recipient clonotypes overlapped donors; over 97% were de novo at given depth.

TCRdb's table, derived via immunoSEQ multiplex PCR, lists solely in-frame clones and lacks some. This table has 25,000 to 30,000 clones, roughly nine tenths appearing once. The J gene is TRBJ2-1, the V gene TRBV4-1; D unresolved. The input for sequencing was PBMCs, taken 100 days after allogeneic stem cell transplant. The clonotype originates from a female patient aged 50-65 years who had an allogeneic stem cell transplant from a related donor, so the T cells may come from the graft donor. Some clones in this sample may be carry-over from other donors' samples. CDR3 bases: TGCGCCAGCAGCCAAGAACGGTTATTGAATGAGCAGTTCTTC. It codes for CASSQERLLNEQFF.